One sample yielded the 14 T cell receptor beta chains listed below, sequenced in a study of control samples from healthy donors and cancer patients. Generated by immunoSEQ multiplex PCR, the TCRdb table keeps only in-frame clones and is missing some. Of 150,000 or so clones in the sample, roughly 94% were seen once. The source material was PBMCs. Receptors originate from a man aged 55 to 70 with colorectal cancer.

Here the CDR3 reads CASSMRGQGGWAEAFF. The CDR3 DNA reads TGTGCCAGTAGTATGAGAGGGCAGGGTGGATGGGCTGAAGCTTTCTTT. The chain has TRBV19 and TRBJ1-1, with a weak D call TRBD1 (5 bases). CDR1 LNHDA and CDR2 SQIVND come from the germline V gene (reference sequence). The CDR3 runs to 16 residues. The ends were cut back, 3 bases at V and 6 bases at J, with 20 bases in the middle.

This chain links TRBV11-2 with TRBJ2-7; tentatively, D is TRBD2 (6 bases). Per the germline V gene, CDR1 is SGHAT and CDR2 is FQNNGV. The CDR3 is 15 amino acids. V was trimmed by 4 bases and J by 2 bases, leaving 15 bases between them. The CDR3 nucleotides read TGTGCCAGCAGCTATGATTCCGGGGGAGCCTACGAGCAGTACTTC. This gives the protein CASSYDSGGAYEQYF.

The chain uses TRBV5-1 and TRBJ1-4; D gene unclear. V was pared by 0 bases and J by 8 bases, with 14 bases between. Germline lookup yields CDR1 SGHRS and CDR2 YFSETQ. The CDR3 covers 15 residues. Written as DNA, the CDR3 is TGCGCCAGCAGCTTGGGGCCTCCGGAGGAAGAAAAACTGTTTTTT. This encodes CASSLGPPEEEKLFF.

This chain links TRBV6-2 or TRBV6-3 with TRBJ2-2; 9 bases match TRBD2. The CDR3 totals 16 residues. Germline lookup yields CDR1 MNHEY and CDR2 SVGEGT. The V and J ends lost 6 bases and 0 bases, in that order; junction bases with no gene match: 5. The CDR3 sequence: CASSSRGGANTGELFF. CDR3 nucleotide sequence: TGTGCCAGCAGCTCGCGCGGGGGGGCGAACACCGGGGAGCTGTTTTTT.

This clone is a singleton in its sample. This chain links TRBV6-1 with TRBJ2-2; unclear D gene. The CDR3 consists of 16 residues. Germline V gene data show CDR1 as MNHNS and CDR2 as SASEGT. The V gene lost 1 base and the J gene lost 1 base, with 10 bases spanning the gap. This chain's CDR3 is CASSEVGQWNTGELFF. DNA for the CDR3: TGTGCCAGCAGTGAAGTAGGGCAGTGGAACACCGGGGAGCTGTTTTTT.

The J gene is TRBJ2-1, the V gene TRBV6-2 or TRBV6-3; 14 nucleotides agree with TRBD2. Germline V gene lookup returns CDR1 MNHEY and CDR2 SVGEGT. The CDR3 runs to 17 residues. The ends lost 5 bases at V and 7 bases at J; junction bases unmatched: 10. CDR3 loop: CASSHGGLAGVLNEQFF. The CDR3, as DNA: TGTGCCAGCAGTCACGGGGGACTAGCGGGGGTCCTAAATGAGCAGTTCTTC.

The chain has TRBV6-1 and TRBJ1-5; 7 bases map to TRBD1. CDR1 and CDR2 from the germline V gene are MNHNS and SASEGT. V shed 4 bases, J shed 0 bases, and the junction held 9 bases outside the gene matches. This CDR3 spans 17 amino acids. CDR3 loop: CASSADRRTYSNQPQHF. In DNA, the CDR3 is TGTGCCAGCAGTGCGGACAGGCGAACGTATAGCAATCAGCCCCAGCATTTT.

CDR3 sequence (DNA): TGTGCCAGCAGTGCCACAGGGTACGGCTACACCTTC. Translated, it gives CASSATGYGYTF. V and J are TRBV12-3 or TRBV12-4 and TRBJ1-2; TRBD1 might be the D (6 bases). Trimming left V 5 bases short and J 8 bases short, with 12 bases between. The CDR3 consists of 12 residues.

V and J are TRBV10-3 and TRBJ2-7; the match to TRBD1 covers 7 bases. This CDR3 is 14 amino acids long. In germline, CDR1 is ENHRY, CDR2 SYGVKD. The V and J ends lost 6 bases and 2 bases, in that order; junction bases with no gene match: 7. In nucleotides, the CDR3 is TGTGCCATCAGGGAAGGGACAGTAGCCTACGAGCAGTACTTC. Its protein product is CAIREGTVAYEQYF.

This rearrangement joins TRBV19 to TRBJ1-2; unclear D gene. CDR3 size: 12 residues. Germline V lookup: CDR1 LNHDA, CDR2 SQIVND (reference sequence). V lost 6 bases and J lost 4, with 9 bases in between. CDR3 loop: CASRDLGYGYTF. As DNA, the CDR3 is TGTGCCAGTAGAGATTTGGGCTATGGCTACACCTTC.

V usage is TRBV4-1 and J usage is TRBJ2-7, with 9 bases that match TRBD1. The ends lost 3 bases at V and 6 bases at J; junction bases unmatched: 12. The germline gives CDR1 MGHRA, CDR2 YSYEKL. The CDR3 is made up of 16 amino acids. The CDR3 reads CASSQEGQGAPGEQYF. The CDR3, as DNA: TGCGCCAGCAGCCAGGAGGGACAGGGTGCCCCTGGCGAGCAGTACTTC.

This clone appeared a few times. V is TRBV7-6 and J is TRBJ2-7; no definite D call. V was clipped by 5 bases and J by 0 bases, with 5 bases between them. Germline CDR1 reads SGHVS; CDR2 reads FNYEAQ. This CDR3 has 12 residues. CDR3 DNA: TGTGCCAGCAGCGAAGGCTCCTACGAGCAGTACTTC. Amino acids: CASSEGSYEQYF.

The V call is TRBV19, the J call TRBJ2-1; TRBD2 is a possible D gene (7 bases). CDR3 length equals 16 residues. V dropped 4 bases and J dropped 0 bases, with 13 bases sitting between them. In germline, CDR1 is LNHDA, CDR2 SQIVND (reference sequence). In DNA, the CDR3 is TGTGCCAGTAGTAAAGTCCGGGGGGCCTCCTACAATGAGCAGTTCTTC. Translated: CASSKVRGASYNEQFF.

CDR3 in amino acids: CASGGGRGYTEAFF. CDR3 sequence (DNA): TGTGCCAGCGGGGGTGGCAGGGGGTACACTGAAGCTTTCTTT. This chain joins TRBV6-5 and TRBJ1-1; 7 bases are shared with TRBD1. This CDR3 is 14 amino acids long. Trimming took 8 bases from V and 3 from J; bases not matched to a gene: 9. Germline CDR1 MNHEY, CDR2 SVGAGI.